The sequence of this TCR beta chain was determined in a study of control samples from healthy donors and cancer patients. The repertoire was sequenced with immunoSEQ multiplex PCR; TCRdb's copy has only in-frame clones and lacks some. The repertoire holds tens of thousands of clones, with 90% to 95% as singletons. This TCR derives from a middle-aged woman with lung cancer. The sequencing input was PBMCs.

CDR3 region: CASMARWGDGATATNEKLFF. For the CDR3, the DNA is TGTGCCAGCATGGCCCGGTGGGGGGACGGGGCTACAGCAACTAATGAAAAACTGTTTTTT. V usage is TRBV2 and J usage is TRBJ1-4, with D perhaps TRBD1 (5 bases). The V end lost 7 bases, the J end lost 0 bases, and 27 bases lay between the germline ends. Germline V gene lookup returns CDR1 SNHLY and CDR2 FYNNEI. This CDR3 is built from 20 residues.